This T cell receptor (beta chain) was observed in a study of T-cell memory formation after mild COVID-19. General study points: Cross-reactive memory apparently joined, as some responding clones appeared in pre-infection memory.

V was pared by 8 bases and J by 4 bases, with 8 bases of the junction left unmatched. This CDR3 region has 14 residues. This clonotype came up a few times. Antigen unknown. TCRdb called the 5' RACE reads again in MiXCR, with one record for every CDR3 protein. This sample yields roughly 350,000 distinct CDR3 sequences, of which under 30% are seen a single time; roughly 14% belongs to the top ten. This chain connects TRBV12-3 or TRBV12-4 to TRBJ2-5; 9 bases map to TRBD2. This clonotype was obtained from an adult woman who had mild COVID-19 (a few samples of this study predate the infection). Cell type and time point are not known. Sequenced material: PBMCs or a T cell subset sorted from them (not recorded which). The CDR3 sequence is CASRTSGRGETQYF. The DNA of the CDR3 is TGTGCCAGCCGTACTAGCGGGCGTGGAGAGACCCAGTACTTC.